Sequencing of this T cell receptor (beta chain) was carried out in a study of vaccination effects on CD4 cells after COVID-19. At the level of the study: In the ViraFEST assay, antigen-specific CD4+ clonotypes were identified by expansion after peptide-pool stimulation. The study, taken as a whole, reports: No early post-infection timepoints were available in the study, which also included few convalescent patients.

Culture proceeded for more than 8 days, and CD4+ T cells were then isolated. BNT162b2 vaccine or mRNA-1273 vaccine was given to participants in two doses. People in the vaccine group had not been infected with SARS-CoV-2 before, and their nucleocapsid antibodies were negative. Concerning this clone itself: Its antigen is currently unknown.

TCRdb keeps only in-frame clones here, not all; method: immunoSEQ multiplex PCR. This sample has 50,000 to 80,000 clones, with around 85% found just once. The receptor's source is a human donor who received a COVID-19 vaccine. The sample was CD4+ T cells from PBMCs cultured without peptide, taken after COVID-19 vaccination.

The CDR3 spells CASSARTGLSPLHF. The CDR3 DNA reads TGTGCCAGCAGCGCGCGGACAGGGCTCTCACCCCTCCACTTT. The gene calls are TRBV9 and TRBJ1-6; 8 bases align to TRBD1. The V and J ends lost 3 bases and 10 bases, in that order; junction bases with no gene match: 6. The germline V gene has CDR1 SGDLS and CDR2 YYNGEE. CDR3 size: 14 residues.